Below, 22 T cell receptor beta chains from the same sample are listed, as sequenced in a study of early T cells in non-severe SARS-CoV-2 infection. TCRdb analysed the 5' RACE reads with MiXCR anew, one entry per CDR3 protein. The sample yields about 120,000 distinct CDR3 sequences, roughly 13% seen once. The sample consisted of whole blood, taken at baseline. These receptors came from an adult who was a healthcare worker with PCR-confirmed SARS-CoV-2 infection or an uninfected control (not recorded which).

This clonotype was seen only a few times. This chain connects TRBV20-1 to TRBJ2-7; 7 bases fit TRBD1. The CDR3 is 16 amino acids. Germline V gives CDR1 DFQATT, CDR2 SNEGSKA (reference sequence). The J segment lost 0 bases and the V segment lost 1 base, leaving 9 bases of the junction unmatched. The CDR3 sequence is CSARVSGQFSSYEQYF. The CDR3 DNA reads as TGCAGTGCTAGAGTATCGGGACAGTTTAGCTCCTACGAGCAGTACTTC.

CDR3 sequence: CASNRIDRGKETQYF. The CDR3 DNA is TGTGCCAGCAACCGCATAGACAGGGGCAAAGAGACCCAGTACTTC. The gene calls are TRBV7-9 and TRBJ2-5, with 8 bases that match TRBD1. Germline CDR1 SEHNR, CDR2 FQNEAQ (reference sequence). The CDR3 has 15 amino acids. J was trimmed by 3 bases and V by 7 bases; bases with no gene match: 10.

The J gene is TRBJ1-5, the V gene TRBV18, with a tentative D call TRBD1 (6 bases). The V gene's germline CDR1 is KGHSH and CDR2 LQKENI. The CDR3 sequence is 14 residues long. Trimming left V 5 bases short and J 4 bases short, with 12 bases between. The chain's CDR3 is CASSTDSLNQPQHF. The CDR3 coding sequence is TGTGCCAGCTCAACGGACAGCTTAAATCAGCCCCAGCATTTT.

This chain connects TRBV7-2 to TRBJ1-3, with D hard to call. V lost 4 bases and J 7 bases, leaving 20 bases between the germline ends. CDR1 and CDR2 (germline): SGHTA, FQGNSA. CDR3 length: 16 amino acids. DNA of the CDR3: TGTGCCAGCAGCTCCATCAGGACCCAAGGAAGGAACACCATATATTTT. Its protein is CASSSIRTQGRNTIYF.

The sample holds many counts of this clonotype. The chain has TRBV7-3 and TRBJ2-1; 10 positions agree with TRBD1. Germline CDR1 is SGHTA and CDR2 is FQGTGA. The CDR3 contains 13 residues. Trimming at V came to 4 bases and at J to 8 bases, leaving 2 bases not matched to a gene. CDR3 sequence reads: CASSYGTGDEQFF. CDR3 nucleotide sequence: TGTGCCAGCAGCTACGGGACAGGGGATGAGCAGTTCTTC.

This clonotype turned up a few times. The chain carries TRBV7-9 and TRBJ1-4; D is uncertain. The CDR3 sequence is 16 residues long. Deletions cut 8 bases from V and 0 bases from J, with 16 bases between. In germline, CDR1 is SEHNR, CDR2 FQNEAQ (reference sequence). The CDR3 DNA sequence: TGTGCCAGCCTACACTCGCCCGGCACAACTAATGAAAAACTGTTTTTT. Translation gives CASLHSPGTTNEKLFF.

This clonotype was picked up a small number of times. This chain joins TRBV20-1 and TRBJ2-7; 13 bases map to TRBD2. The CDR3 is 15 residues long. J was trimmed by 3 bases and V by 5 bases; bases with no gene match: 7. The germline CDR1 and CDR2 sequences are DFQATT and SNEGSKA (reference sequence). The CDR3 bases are TGCAGTGCTTCTTTGGGACTAGCGGGGTTCTACGAGCAGTACTTC. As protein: CSASLGLAGFYEQYF.

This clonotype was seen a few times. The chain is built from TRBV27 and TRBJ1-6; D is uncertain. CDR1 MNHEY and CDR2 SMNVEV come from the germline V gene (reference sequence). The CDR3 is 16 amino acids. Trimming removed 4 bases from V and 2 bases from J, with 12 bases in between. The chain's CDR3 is CASSYRVPAYNSPLHF. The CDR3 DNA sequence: TGTGCCAGCAGTTATCGGGTTCCAGCCTATAATTCACCCCTCCACTTT.

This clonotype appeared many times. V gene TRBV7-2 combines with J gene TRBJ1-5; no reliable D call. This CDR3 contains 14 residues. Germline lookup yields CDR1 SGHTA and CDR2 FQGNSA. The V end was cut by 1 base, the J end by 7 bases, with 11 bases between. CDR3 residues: CASSLERVGQPQHF. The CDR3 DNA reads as TGTGCCAGCAGCTTAGAGAGGGTAGGGCAGCCCCAGCATTTT. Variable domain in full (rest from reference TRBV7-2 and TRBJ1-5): GAGVSQSPSNKVTEKGKDVELRCDPISGHTALYWYRQSLGQGLEFLIYFQGNSAPDKSGLPSDRFSAERTGGSVSTLTIQRTQQEDSAVYLCASSLERVGQPQHFGDGTRLSIL.

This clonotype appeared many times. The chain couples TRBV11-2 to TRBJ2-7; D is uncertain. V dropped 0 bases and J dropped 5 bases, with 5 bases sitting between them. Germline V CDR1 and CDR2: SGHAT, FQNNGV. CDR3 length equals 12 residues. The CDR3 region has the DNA TGTGCCAGCAGCTTAGAAGGCAACGAGCAGTACTTC. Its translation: CASSLEGNEQYF.

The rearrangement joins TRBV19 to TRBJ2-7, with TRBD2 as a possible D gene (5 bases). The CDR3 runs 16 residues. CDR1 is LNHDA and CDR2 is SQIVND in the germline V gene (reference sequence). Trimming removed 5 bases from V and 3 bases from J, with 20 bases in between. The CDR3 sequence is CASSAQRSGRSYEQYF. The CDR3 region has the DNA TGTGCCAGTAGTGCGCAGAGAAGCGGCAGGAGCTACGAGCAGTACTTC.

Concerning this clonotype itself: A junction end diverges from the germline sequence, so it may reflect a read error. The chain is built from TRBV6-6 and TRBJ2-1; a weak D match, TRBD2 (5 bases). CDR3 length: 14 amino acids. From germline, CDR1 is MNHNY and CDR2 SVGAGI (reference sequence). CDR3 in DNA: TGTGCCAGCGGTTACTCGACGACGGAGGATGAGCAGTTCTTC. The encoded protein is CASGYSTTEDEQFF.

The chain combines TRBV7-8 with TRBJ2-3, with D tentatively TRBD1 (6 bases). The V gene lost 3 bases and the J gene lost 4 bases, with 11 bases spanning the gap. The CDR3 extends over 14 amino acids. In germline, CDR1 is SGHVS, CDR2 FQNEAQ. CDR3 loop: CASSFSGAPDTQYF. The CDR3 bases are TGTGCCAGCAGCTTCTCAGGGGCTCCAGATACGCAGTATTTT.

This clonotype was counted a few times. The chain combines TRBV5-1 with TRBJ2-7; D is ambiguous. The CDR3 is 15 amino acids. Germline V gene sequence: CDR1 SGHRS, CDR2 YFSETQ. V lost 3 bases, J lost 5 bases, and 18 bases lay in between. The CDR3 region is CASSSDLTTTHEQYF. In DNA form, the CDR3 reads TGCGCCAGCAGCTCGGACCTGACAACCACTCACGAGCAGTACTTC.

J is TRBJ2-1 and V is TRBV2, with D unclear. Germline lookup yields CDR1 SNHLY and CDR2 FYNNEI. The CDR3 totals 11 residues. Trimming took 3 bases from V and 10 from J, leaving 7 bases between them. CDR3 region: CASSEVEEQFF. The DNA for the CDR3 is TGTGCCAGCAGTGAGGTGGAGGAGCAGTTCTTC.

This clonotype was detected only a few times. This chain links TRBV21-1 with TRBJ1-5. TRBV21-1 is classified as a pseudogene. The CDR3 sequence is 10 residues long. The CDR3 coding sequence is TGTGCCATCGCGAATCAGCCCCAGCATTTT. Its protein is CAIANQPQHF.

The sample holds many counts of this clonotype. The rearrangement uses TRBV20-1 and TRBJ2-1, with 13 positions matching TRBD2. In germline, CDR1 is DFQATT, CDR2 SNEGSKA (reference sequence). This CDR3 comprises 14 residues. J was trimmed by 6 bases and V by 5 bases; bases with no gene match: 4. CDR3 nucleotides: TGCAGTGCTCCTGGACTAGCGGGAGCCAATGAGCAGTTCTTC. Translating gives CSAPGLAGANEQFF.

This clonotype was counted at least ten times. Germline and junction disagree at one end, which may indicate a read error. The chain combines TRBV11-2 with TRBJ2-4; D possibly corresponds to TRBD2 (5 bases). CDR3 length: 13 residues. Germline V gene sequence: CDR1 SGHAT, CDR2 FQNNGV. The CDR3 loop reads CASSFNLGGLSDF. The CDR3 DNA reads TGTGCCAGCAGCTTTAACTTAGGAGGACTCTCGGACTTC.

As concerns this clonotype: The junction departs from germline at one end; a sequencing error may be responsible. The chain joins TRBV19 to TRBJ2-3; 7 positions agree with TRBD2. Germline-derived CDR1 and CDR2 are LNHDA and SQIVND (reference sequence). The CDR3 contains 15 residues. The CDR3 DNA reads TGTGCCAGTAGTATAAAAGCGGGAAGGGGAGATACGCAGTACTTT. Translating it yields CASSIKAGRGDTQYF.

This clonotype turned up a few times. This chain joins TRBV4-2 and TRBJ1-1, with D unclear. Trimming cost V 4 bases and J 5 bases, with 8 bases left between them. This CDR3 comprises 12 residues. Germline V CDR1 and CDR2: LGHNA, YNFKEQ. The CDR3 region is CASSPDGTEAFF. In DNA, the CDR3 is TGTGCCAGCAGCCCCGATGGAACTGAAGCTTTCTTT.

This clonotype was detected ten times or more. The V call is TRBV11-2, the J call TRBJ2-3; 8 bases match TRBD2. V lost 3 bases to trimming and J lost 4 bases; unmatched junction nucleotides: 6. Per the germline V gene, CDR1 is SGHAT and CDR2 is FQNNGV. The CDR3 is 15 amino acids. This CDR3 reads CASSLGSGRPDTQYF. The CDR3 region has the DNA TGTGCCAGCAGCTTGGGGAGCGGGAGACCAGATACGCAGTATTTT. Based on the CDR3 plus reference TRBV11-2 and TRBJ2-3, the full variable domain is EAGVAQSPRYKIIEKRQSVAFWCNPISGHATLYWYQQILGQGPKLLIQFQNNGVVDDSQLPKDRFSAERLKGVDSTLKIQPAKLEDSAVYLCASSLGSGRPDTQYFGPGTRLTVL.

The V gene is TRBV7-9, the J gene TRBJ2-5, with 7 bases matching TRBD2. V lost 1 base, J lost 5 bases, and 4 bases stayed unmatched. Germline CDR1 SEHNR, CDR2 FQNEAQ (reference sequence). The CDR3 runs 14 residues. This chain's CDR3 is CASSLGQRDETQYF. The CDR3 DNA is TGTGCCAGCAGCTTAGGGCAGCGGGACGAGACCCAGTACTTC.